These 23 T cell receptor beta chains were sequenced from one sample in a study of low-dose radiotherapy and immunotherapy resistance in tumors. Priming of first-strand cDNA relied on TRAV- and TRBV-specific primers (covering alpha and beta chains). Amplification of TCRs used a constant-region primer and V-primer adapter for roughly 21 PCR cycles. Each CDR3 protein is one row after TCRdb ran MiXCR on the reads. The repertoire consists of roughly 7,000 distinct CDR3 sequences, with approximately 53% occurring once and the leading ten covering about 13%. These receptor sequences come from a human donor with advanced metastatic prostate, ovarian, gallbladder or colorectal cancer (not recorded which). This table probably holds off-target reads from a library built for another chain.

This clonotype is labeled as medium-sized. V gene TRBV3-1 combines with J gene TRBJ1-2; TRBD1 is a possible D gene (6 bases). Per the germline V gene, CDR1 is LGHDT and CDR2 is YNNKEL (reference sequence). V was shortened by 4 bases and J by 7 bases, with 22 bases between the two germline ends. There are 16 residues in the CDR3. CDR3 nucleotides: TGTGCCAGCAGCCCGTTGCGGGGGCGGTGGAGACGTGGCTACACCTTC. Protein: CASSPLRGRWRRGYTF.

This sequence joins TRBV2 and TRBJ2-1; D may be TRBD2 (6 bases). V lost 6 bases to trimming and J lost 3 bases, with 15 bases between them. CDR1 SNHLY and CDR2 FYNNEI come from the germline V gene. This CDR3 comprises 15 residues. The CDR3 is CASSDYGGDYNEQFF. DNA of the CDR3: TGTGCCAGCAGCGACTACGGGGGTGACTACAATGAGCAGTTCTTC.

This clonotype was observed a few times. The chain recombines TRBV2 with TRBJ1-1, with D possibly being TRBD1 (5 bases). Trimming took 10 bases from V and 0 from J, leaving 21 bases between them. CDR1 SNHLY and CDR2 FYNNEI come from the germline V gene. The CDR3 loop spans 16 amino acids. The CDR3 DNA reads as TGTGCCACCCGGAGGGGTATGCCAGGGTTGAACACTGAAGCTTTCTTT. Translation gives CATRRGMPGLNTEAFF. Full variable domain (remainder filled in from reference TRBV2 and TRBJ1-1): EPEVTQTPSHQVTQMGQEVILRCVPISNHLYFYWYRQILGQKVEFLVSFYNNEISEKSEIFDDQFSVERPDGSNFTLKIRSTKLEDSAMYFCATRRGMPGLNTEAFFGQGTRLTVV.

J is TRBJ2-7 and V is TRBV29-1; a weak D match, TRBD2 (6 bases). The CDR3 is 12 amino acids. Trimming removed 5 bases from V and 3 bases from J, with 11 bases in between. Germline-derived CDR1 and CDR2 are SQVTM and ANQGSEA. The chain's CDR3 is CSVRRGNYEQYF. The CDR3 region has the DNA TGCAGCGTTCGTCGGGGGAACTACGAGCAGTACTTC.

The rearrangement joins TRBV20-1 to TRBJ2-5; a weak D match, TRBD2 (5 bases). The CDR3 extends over 13 amino acids. Looked up from germline, CDR1 is DFQATT and CDR2 is SNEGSKA (reference sequence). Trimming cost V 0 bases and J 8 bases, with 13 bases left between them. This chain's CDR3 is CSARDRGLPTQYF. Written as DNA, the CDR3 is TGCAGTGCTAGAGATCGTGGACTCCCTACCCAGTACTTC.

The V gene is TRBV3-1, the J gene TRBJ2-7; 7 bases are shared with TRBD2. The germline V gene encodes CDR1 LGHDT and CDR2 YNNKEL (reference sequence). The CDR3 totals 15 residues. Unmatched junction bases numbered 11, after V lost 4 bases and J lost 5 bases. The CDR3 DNA follows: TGTGCCAGCAGCCCCGGGGGGACGCTTTTGGACGAGCAGTACTTC. Translated, it gives CASSPGGTLLDEQYF.

This clonotype was seen only a few times. The rearrangement uses TRBV2 and TRBJ2-7, with 9 nucleotides matching TRBD1. The CDR3 covers 13 residues. V dropped 4 bases and J dropped 6; count of bases not matched to a gene: 4. CDR1 and CDR2 from the germline V gene are SNHLY and FYNNEI. CDR3 residues: CASSGDRAREQYF. CDR3 coding DNA: TGTGCCAGCAGTGGGGACAGGGCCCGCGAGCAGTACTTC.

The CDR3 nucleotides read TGTGCCAGCAGTTTCAGTTTGGGGTCCTACGAGCAGTACTTC. Protein product: CASSFSLGSYEQYF. The chain links TRBV28 to TRBJ2-7; D is unclear. Germline V gene sequence: CDR1 MDHEN, CDR2 SYDVKM. Deletions cut 3 bases from V and 1 base from J, with 10 bases between. The CDR3 is made up of 14 amino acids.

The chain joins TRBV20-1 to TRBJ2-7; 9 nucleotides match TRBD1. V shed 0 bases and J 6 bases; nucleotides not matched to a gene: 9. Germline V gene data show CDR1 as DFQATT and CDR2 as SNEGSKA (reference sequence). CDR3 length equals 15 residues. CDR3 loop: CSARDLGQGSSEQYF. The CDR3 region has the DNA TGCAGTGCTAGAGATTTGGGACAGGGTTCTTCCGAGCAGTACTTC.

This sequence joins TRBV9 and TRBJ1-3; possibly TRBD1 for D (5 bases). CDR1 is SGDLS and CDR2 is YYNGEE in the germline V gene. CDR3 length: 16 residues. V lost 4 bases to trimming and J lost 0 bases, with 14 bases between them. The CDR3 protein is CASSPLRGYSGNTIYF. CDR3 nucleotides: TGTGCCAGCAGCCCCCTACGGGGGTACTCTGGAAACACCATATATTTT.

The chain joins TRBV2 to TRBJ2-7; unclear D gene. Germline loops: CDR1 SNHLY, CDR2 FYNNEI. The CDR3 is 12 residues long. V was trimmed by 4 bases and J by 2 bases, leaving 6 bases between them. Here the CDR3 reads CASSGDTYEQYF. The CDR3 DNA follows: TGTGCCAGCAGTGGAGACACCTACGAGCAGTACTTC.

The V gene is TRBV10-2, the J gene TRBJ2-1, with D maybe TRBD1 (7 bases). CDR3 length: 16 residues. V lost 5 bases and J 3 bases, leaving 17 bases between the germline ends. CDR1 and CDR2 (germline): WSHSY, SAAADI. CDR3 coding DNA: TGCGCCAGCAGTCCCAGGGGGGCGGGAATCTACAATGAGCAGTTCTTC. The encoded protein is CASSPRGAGIYNEQFF.

The chain uses TRBV28 and TRBJ2-1; 8 bases match TRBD2. The V gene end was trimmed by 8 bases and the J gene end by 1 base; junction bases not matched to a gene: 7. The CDR3 extends over 15 amino acids. The germline V gene encodes CDR1 MDHEN and CDR2 SYDVKM. The CDR3 DNA sequence: TGTGCCAGCCATGAAGCGGGAGTTTCCTACAATGAGCAGTTCTTC. It is translated as CASHEAGVSYNEQFF. The full variable domain, rest sourced from reference TRBV28 and TRBJ2-1, is DVKVTQSSRYLVKRTGEKVFLECVQDMDHENMFWYRQDPGLGLRLIYFSYDVKMKEKGDIPEGYSVSREKKERFSLILESASTNQTSMYLCASHEAGVSYNEQFFGPGTRLTVL.

This chain connects TRBV2 to TRBJ2-3; no firm D call. CDR3 length: 15 amino acids. CDR1 and CDR2 from the germline V gene are SNHLY and FYNNEI. Trimming shortened V by 3 bases and J by 3 bases, and 13 bases separated the two germline ends. CDR3 in amino acids: CASSETDPTTDTQYF. The CDR3 coding sequence is TGTGCCAGCAGTGAGACGGACCCCACTACAGATACGCAGTATTTT.

The J gene is TRBJ1-5, the V gene TRBV29-1; tentative D call: TRBD1 (5 bases). Germline V gene lookup returns CDR1 SQVTM and CDR2 ANQGSEA. The CDR3 is 14 amino acids. The V end lost 3 bases, the J end lost 6 bases, and 15 bases lay between the germline ends. Written as DNA, the CDR3 is TGCAGCGTTGACGTTCAGGGTGTAGGTCAGCCCCAGCATTTT. Protein: CSVDVQGVGQPQHF.

This chain connects TRBV7-9 to TRBJ2-3; TRBD2 is a possible D gene (7 bases). Trimming pared 6 bases from V and 8 bases from J, leaving 15 bases between. This CDR3 has 13 amino acids. Germline V CDR1 and CDR2: SEHNR, FQNEAQ (reference sequence). Written as DNA, the CDR3 is TGTGCCAGCAGACGACGGGGGGACACTACGCAGTATTTT. Protein: CASRRRGDTTQYF.

The V call is TRBV5-1, the J call TRBJ2-4; the D gene could be TRBD1 or TRBD2 (5 bases each). Germline V gene data show CDR1 as SGHRS and CDR2 as YFSETQ. The V end was cut by 4 bases, the J end by 6 bases, with 17 bases between. CDR3 size: 15 residues. The CDR3 coding sequence is TGCGCCAGCAGCCCGGGGACGGCGACGCTAAACATTCAGTACTTC. This codes for CASSPGTATLNIQYF.

This rearrangement joins TRBV10-3 to TRBJ2-3, with D perhaps matching TRBD1 or TRBD2 (5 bases each). Germline assignment: CDR1 ENHRY and CDR2 SYGVKD. CDR3 length equals 15 residues. Trimming removed 6 bases at V and 0 bases at J, with 13 bases between. The CDR3 region is CAIRDRDQSTDTQYF. CDR3 sequence (DNA): TGTGCCATCAGAGACCGGGACCAAAGCACAGATACGCAGTATTTT.

V and J are TRBV4-3 and TRBJ2-3; 8 nucleotides line up with TRBD2. Germline V gene sequence: CDR1 LGHNA, CDR2 YSLEER. The V gene end was trimmed by 5 bases and the J gene end by 2 bases; junction bases not matched to a gene: 3. The CDR3 totals 14 residues. The CDR3 is CASSGLANTDTQYF. The CDR3 nucleotides are TGCGCCAGCAGCGGACTAGCTAACACAGATACGCAGTATTTT.

This rearrangement joins TRBV24-1 to TRBJ2-5; either TRBD1 or TRBD2 may supply D (5 bases each). V shed 0 bases and J shed 5 bases, with 15 bases lying between them. The CDR3 has 16 amino acids. CDR1 and CDR2 (germline): KGHDR, SFDVKD. The CDR3 DNA is TGTGCCACCAGTGATTTGCGGAGTGGGGGAGTTGAGACCCAGTACTTC. Its translation is CATSDLRSGGVETQYF.

The rearrangement uses TRBV24-1 and TRBJ2-1; 8 nucleotides agree with TRBD2. The ends lost 4 bases at V and 3 bases at J; junction bases unmatched: 13. Germline V gene sequence: CDR1 KGHDR, CDR2 SFDVKD. The CDR3 contains 18 residues. CDR3 bases: TGTGCCACCAGTGACTTGGCCGATACTAGCGGAAGCTACAATGAGCAGTTCTTC. Its translation is CATSDLADTSGSYNEQFF.

The DNA of the CDR3 is TGTGCCAGCAGTGACCCTAGCGGGCCGAGCTCCTACAATGAGCAGTTCTTC. Its protein is CASSDPSGPSSYNEQFF. The chain carries TRBV2 and TRBJ2-1; 8 nucleotides align to TRBD2. This CDR3 has 17 residues. Germline CDR1 SNHLY, CDR2 FYNNEI. The trim removed 3 bases at V and 0 bases at J, leaving 7 bases unmatched.

The chain joins TRBV28 to TRBJ2-7; D is possibly TRBD1 (5 bases). This CDR3 contains 13 residues. Between the trimmed V and J ends, which lost 4 bases and 3 bases, there was a span of 10 bases. Germline-derived CDR1 and CDR2 are MDHEN and SYDVKM. CDR3 residues: CASSSTGDYEQYF. The CDR3 coding sequence is TGTGCCAGCAGTTCCACAGGCGACTACGAGCAGTACTTC. The variable domain in full, completed from reference TRBV28 and TRBJ2-7, reads DVKVTQSSRYLVKRTGEKVFLECVQDMDHENMFWYRQDPGLGLRLIYFSYDVKMKEKGDIPEGYSVSREKKERFSLILESASTNQTSMYLCASSSTGDYEQYFGPGTRLTVT.